This entry lists 18 T cell receptor beta chains sequenced from one sample in a study of Ad26.COV2.S vaccination and SARS-CoV-2 variants. Treatment reported: some 19 received Ad26.COV2.S at low or high dose, single or two shots; roughly five received placebo; per-sample allocation not given. Sampling took place 63 days after the first vaccine or placebo injection. Assay used: immunoSEQ multiplex PCR; TCRdb lists only in-frame clones, some missing. The repertoire holds roughly 320,000 clones, with 70% to 90% as singletons. The sample consisted of peripheral blood, taken in a trial of Ad26.COV2.S vaccine versus placebo. The source of these receptors is a person between 18 and 65 years old who received the Ad26.COV2.S COVID-19 vaccine or a placebo.

This clone was recorded once. V and J are TRBV7-8 and TRBJ2-2, with D maybe TRBD1 (6 bases). Germline CDR1 and CDR2: SGHVS and FQNEAQ. The CDR3 is made up of 14 amino acids. With 5 bases removed from V and 3 bases from J, the gap between germline ends came to 10 bases. For the CDR3, the DNA is TGTGCCAGCAGCACTAACAGGGACACCGGGGAGCTGTTTTTT. Residues: CASSTNRDTGELFF.

The rearrangement links TRBV19 to TRBJ2-5; the match to TRBD1 covers 9 bases. This CDR3 spans 13 amino acids. Germline CDR1 reads LNHDA; CDR2 reads SQIVND (reference sequence). The V segment lost 8 bases and the J segment 9 bases; nucleotides outside the gene matches: 10. For the CDR3, the DNA is TGTGCCAGTCGTGGGGACAGGGCGCTGGCCCAGTACTTC. It yields the protein CASRGDRALAQYF.

The CDR3 protein is CASSLDSQAGGLGTQYF. In DNA form, the CDR3 reads TGTGCCAGCAGCTTAGATTCCCAGGCGGGGGGGCTTGGTACGCAGTATTTT. The gene calls are TRBV7-2 and TRBJ2-3, with TRBD2 identical over 9 bases. The V gene end was trimmed by 1 base and the J gene end by 8 bases; junction bases not matched to a gene: 13. Germline V gene sequence: CDR1 SGHTA, CDR2 FQGNSA. This CDR3 has 17 residues. Variable domain in full (rest from reference TRBV7-2 and TRBJ2-3): GAGVSQSPSNKVTEKGKDVELRCDPISGHTALYWYRQSLGQGLEFLIYFQGNSAPDKSGLPSDRFSAERTGGSVSTLTIQRTQQEDSAVYLCASSLDSQAGGLGTQYFGPGTRLTVL.

J is TRBJ2-1 and V is TRBV30, with 8 bases identical to TRBD1. Germline V gives CDR1 GTSNPN, CDR2 SVGIG (reference sequence). CDR3 length equals 16 residues. The junction had 7 bases not matched to a gene; V was cut back by 2 bases and J by 1 base. For the CDR3, the DNA is TGTGCCTGGAGTAGGACAGGGATGGGGTCCTACAATGAGCAGTTCTTC. Its protein is CAWSRTGMGSYNEQFF. Supplemented by reference TRBV30 and TRBJ2-1, the full variable domain reads SQTIHQWPATLVQPVGSPLSLECTVEGTSNPNLYWYRQAAGRGLQLLFYSVGIGQISSEVPQNLSASRPQDRQFILSSKKLLLSDSGFYLCAWSRTGMGSYNEQFFGPGTRLTVL.

This chain joins TRBV5-8 and TRBJ1-5; D is unclear. This CDR3 is 15 amino acids long. With 2 bases removed from V and 2 bases from J, the gap between germline ends came to 11 bases. Looked up from germline, CDR1 is SGHTS and CDR2 is YDEGEE. CDR3 protein: CASSFGGVRNQPQHF. The CDR3 coding sequence is TGTGCCAGCAGCTTCGGTGGAGTTCGCAATCAGCCCCAGCATTTT.

The CDR3 nucleotides read TGTGCCATCAGTGAGAGTGTGAACACTGAAGCTTTCTTT. The encoded protein is CAISESVNTEAFF. The rearrangement uses TRBV10-3 and TRBJ1-1, with no clear D. Germline lookup yields CDR1 ENHRY and CDR2 SYGVKD. The CDR3 extends over 13 amino acids. The germline V and J ends were trimmed by 2 bases and 0 bases, with 4 bases remaining between them.

The chain combines TRBV19 with TRBJ2-4, with 11 bases fitting TRBD1. V lost 1 base to trimming and J lost 2 bases; unmatched junction nucleotides: 7. The germline V gene encodes CDR1 LNHDA and CDR2 SQIVND (reference sequence). CDR3 length: 18 amino acids. The CDR3 sequence: CASSIVPGQGASKNIQYF. As DNA, the CDR3 is TGTGCCAGTAGTATAGTTCCCGGACAGGGGGCCTCCAAAAACATTCAGTACTTC.

The chain is built from TRBV6-4 and TRBJ1-6; D is uncertain. The CDR3 extends over 15 amino acids. V was pared by 6 bases and J by 0 bases, with 9 bases between. Germline CDR1 and CDR2: MRHNA and SNTAGT. CDR3 sequence reads: CASRPESSYNSPLHF. For the CDR3, the DNA is TGTGCCAGCAGACCGGAGAGCTCCTATAATTCACCCCTCCACTTT.

V and J are TRBV7-9 and TRBJ1-6, with 9 bases lining up with TRBD1. Trimming took 2 bases from V and 9 from J; bases not matched to a gene: 5. Germline CDR1 reads SEHNR; CDR2 reads FQNEAQ (reference sequence). The CDR3 loop spans 15 amino acids. The CDR3 bases are TGTGCCAGCAGCTTATCCTTACAGGGGGCTTCACCCCTCCACTTT. Translating gives CASSLSLQGASPLHF.

In the case of this clone: Other DNA sequences in this sample translate to the same CDR3. The V call is TRBV7-2, the J call TRBJ1-2; tentatively, D is TRBD1 (6 bases). In germline, CDR1 is SGHTA, CDR2 FQGNSA. The CDR3 has 14 residues. Deletions cut 1 base from V and 4 bases from J, with 10 bases between. Here the CDR3 reads CASSLDGGGYGYTF. CDR3 bases: TGTGCCAGCAGCTTAGACGGGGGCGGCTATGGCTACACCTTC.

CDR3 loop: CASSIRGLAKETQYF. As DNA, the CDR3 is TGTGCCAGTAGTATTCGGGGGCTAGCCAAAGAGACCCAGTACTTC. V is TRBV19 and J is TRBJ2-5, with D tentatively TRBD1 or TRBD2 (6 bases each). V lost 3 bases and J lost 3, with 14 bases in between. The CDR3 totals 15 residues. Germline V gene sequence: CDR1 LNHDA, CDR2 SQIVND (reference sequence).

This clone showed up just a few times. The V call is TRBV7-2, the J call TRBJ2-3; 9 bases line up with TRBD2. Germline assignment: CDR1 SGHTA and CDR2 FQGNSA. With V trimmed by 3 bases and J by 4 bases, 11 bases remained unmatched. The CDR3 has 17 residues. CDR3 DNA sequence: TGTGCCAGCAGCTTCAAGTCCAGCGGGGGGCAAGCAGATACGCAGTATTTT. Amino acid sequence: CASSFKSSGGQADTQYF.

The chain employs TRBV9 and TRBJ1-2; D remains ambiguous. Germline assignment: CDR1 SGDLS and CDR2 YYNGEE. This CDR3 has 15 amino acids. Trimming shortened V by 0 bases and J by 0 bases, and 9 bases separated the two germline ends. CDR3 DNA sequence: TGTGCCAGCAGCGTAGGGAGAGTAGCTAACTATGGCTACACCTTC. This translates into CASSVGRVANYGYTF.

The gene calls are TRBV5-6 and TRBJ1-2; perhaps TRBD1 as D (6 bases). The CDR3 loop spans 15 amino acids. Germline loops: CDR1 SGHDT, CDR2 YYEEEE. V dropped 4 bases and J dropped 4 bases, with 17 bases sitting between them. CDR3 sequence (DNA): TGTGCCAGCAGCGCTACAGGGATTTGGGGCTATGGCTACACCTTC. Translating it yields CASSATGIWGYGYTF. Based on the CDR3 plus reference TRBV5-6 and TRBJ1-2, the full variable domain is DAGVTQSPTHLIKTRGQQVTLRCSPKSGHDTVSWYQQALGQGPQFIFQYYEEEERQRGNFPDRFSGHQFPNYSSELNVNALLLGDSALYLCASSATGIWGYGYTFGSGTRLTVV.

The chain has TRBV7-2 and TRBJ1-5; no definite D call. Germline loops: CDR1 SGHTA, CDR2 FQGNSA. The V gene lost 6 bases and the J gene lost 4 bases, with 10 bases spanning the gap. CDR3 size: 13 residues. Written as DNA, the CDR3 is TGTGCCAGCAGTCAAGACCTGAATCAGCCCCAGCATTTT. It encodes CASSQDLNQPQHF.

The rearrangement joins TRBV10-1 to TRBJ1-4, with 7 bases fitting TRBD1. The length of the CDR3 is 13 residues. The germline V gene has CDR1 WNHNN and CDR2 SYGVQD (reference sequence). V was pared by 2 bases and J by 8 bases, with 2 bases of the junction left unmatched. In nucleotides, the CDR3 is TGCGCCAGCAGTGAGGCAGGGGGAGAAAAACTGTTTTTT. This sequence encodes CASSEAGGEKLFF.

V usage is TRBV10-2 and J usage is TRBJ2-2; possibly TRBD2 for D (5 bases). Germline V lookup: CDR1 WSHSY, CDR2 SAAADI. This CDR3 region has 15 residues. Deletions cut 0 bases from V and 6 bases from J, with 11 bases between. The CDR3 DNA is TGCGCCAGCAGTGAGTCCGGAGGTACCGCCGGGGAGCTGTTTTTT. This translates into CASSESGGTAGELFF.

The chain combines TRBV6-5 with TRBJ2-5; D could derive from TRBD1 or TRBD2 (7 bases each). This CDR3 contains 14 residues. Per germline, CDR1 MNHEY and CDR2 SVGAGI. V was pared by 6 bases and J by 5 bases, with 16 bases between. In DNA form, the CDR3 reads TGTGCCAGCAGAGGGAGGGGGCGCGGGGAGACCCAGTACTTC. Protein sequence: CASRGRGRGETQYF.